The present T cell receptor (beta chain) was sequenced within a study of T cell responses to AZD1222 COVID-19 vaccine. In germline, CDR1 is SGHTA, CDR2 FQGNSA. The CDR3 runs to 15 residues. Trimming cost V 4 bases and J 3 bases, with 16 bases left between them. The repertoire was sequenced with immunoSEQ multiplex PCR; TCRdb's copy has only in-frame clones and lacks some. Among some 97,000 clones listed, roughly nine tenths were seen once. Specimen: peripheral blood, collected on day 0 of AZD1222 vaccination. The TCR comes from an adult in good health. The chain combines TRBV7-2 with TRBJ2-7, with a weak D call TRBD2 (5 bases). The CDR3 region has the DNA TGTGCCAGCAGCTCCGATCACGGGATAGGCTACGAGCAGTACTTC. Protein: CASSSDHGIGYEQYF.